Included here is one TCR beta chain sequence, with context. The sample comes from a study of cytomegalovirus exposure and HLA in healthy donors. Method: immunoSEQ multiplex PCR; TCRdb's copy keeps in-frame clones and lacks some. The sample comprises 35,000 to 50,000 clones, over 85% of which are singletons, and over 2% rests with the top ten. The CDR3 consists of 14 residues. CDR1 MDHEN and CDR2 SYDVKM come from the germline V gene. Germline trimming cut 5 bases from V and 4 bases from J; bases unmatched to any gene: 7. The TCR originated in a woman younger than 30 in good health and CMV-seronegative. This chain links TRBV28 with TRBJ1-2; TRBD1 agrees at 7 bases. Sample: PBMCs. CDR3 amino acids: CASSIHTGAYGYTF. CDR3 bases: TGTGCCAGCAGTATACATACAGGGGCCTATGGCTACACCTTC.